This entry lists 13 T cell receptor beta chains sequenced from one sample in a study of T-cell memory formation after mild COVID-19. TCRdb re-called the 5' RACE reads through MiXCR, storing one row per CDR3 protein. The data hold around 180,000 distinct CDR3 sequences, with roughly 16% observed a single time. Sequencing was carried out using PBMCs or a T cell subset sorted from them (not recorded which). The receptors were sampled from an adult woman who had mild COVID-19 (a few samples of this study predate the infection). Cell type and time point are not known.

In this sample, this clonotype turned up a few times. The chain has TRBV6-5 and TRBJ2-3, with D perhaps matching TRBD2 (5 bases). The CDR3 covers 16 residues. V lost 4 bases, J lost 3 bases, and 17 bases lay in between. CDR1 is MNHEY and CDR2 is SVGAGI in the germline V gene. The CDR3 nucleotides are TGTGCCAGCAGTTCCCTGGACGGGGTAATGACAGATACGCAGTATTTT. This encodes CASSSLDGVMTDTQYF.

This clonotype has just a few counts. This chain connects TRBV4-1 to TRBJ1-2; D ambiguous. With 3 bases removed from V and 0 bases from J, the gap between germline ends came to 8 bases. There are 14 residues in the CDR3. Looked up from germline, CDR1 is MGHRA and CDR2 is YSYEKL. CDR3 bases: TGCGCCAGCAGCCACCAGGCTACTAACTATGGCTACACCTTC. Protein sequence: CASSHQATNYGYTF.

This chain links TRBV11-3 with TRBJ2-1; unclear D gene. V gave up 2 bases and J gave up 0 bases, with 17 bases separating them. The CDR3 is 18 amino acids. Germline loops: CDR1 SGHNT, CDR2 YENEEA. The CDR3 coding sequence is TGTGCCAGCAGCTTATTATTTTGGCGAGTAGGCTCCTACAATGAGCAGTTCTTC. Its translation: CASSLLFWRVGSYNEQFF.

This clonotype has a handful of counts. This sequence joins TRBV10-3 and TRBJ1-1, with 7 bases that match TRBD1. Per the germline V gene, CDR1 is ENHRY and CDR2 is SYGVKD. This CDR3 is built from 16 residues. V lost 6 bases, J lost 5 bases, and 15 bases stayed unmatched. Here the CDR3 DNA reads TGTGCCATCAGGAGCAGGTCTGACAGGGAGAATACTGAAGCTTTCTTT. Translated, it gives CAIRSRSDRENTEAFF.

This sequence joins TRBV19 and TRBJ1-6; the D gene is possibly TRBD1 (5 bases). The germline V and J ends were trimmed by 3 bases and 7 bases, with 13 bases remaining between them. Germline V gene lookup returns CDR1 LNHDA and CDR2 SQIVND (reference sequence). CDR3 length: 15 residues. The CDR3 sequence: CASSITGGPNSPLHF. The CDR3 bases are TGTGCCAGTAGTATTACAGGAGGACCGAATTCACCCCTCCACTTT.

This clonotype turned up a few times. This chain uses TRBV29-1 with TRBJ1-4, with 8 positions matching TRBD1. Germline assignment: CDR1 SQVTM and CDR2 ANQGSEA. CDR3 length: 14 residues. J gave up 5 bases and V 5 bases, and 7 bases lay outside the gene matches. CDR3 in amino acids: CSVKTRDRNEKLFF. The CDR3 DNA reads as TGCAGCGTTAAGACCCGGGACAGGAATGAAAAACTGTTTTTT.

This chain connects TRBV6-1 to TRBJ2-1, with 11 nucleotides matching TRBD1. V lost 10 bases to trimming and J lost 0 bases; unmatched junction nucleotides: 17. This CDR3 contains 19 residues. Germline lookup yields CDR1 MNHNS and CDR2 SASEGT. The CDR3 here is CATLGYGQGARGSYNEQFF. Written as DNA, the CDR3 is TGTGCCACCCTCGGTTACGGACAGGGGGCGAGAGGCTCCTACAATGAGCAGTTCTTC.

This clonotype came up many times. CDR3 sequence reads: CASSLRPSSENEQFF. The CDR3 DNA follows: TGTGCCAGCAGCTTGCGGCCTAGCTCGGAGAATGAGCAGTTCTTC. The genes are TRBV5-4 and TRBJ2-1, with a weak D call TRBD2 (5 bases). The V gene lost 1 base and the J gene lost 7 bases, with 15 bases spanning the gap. Germline V gives CDR1 SGHNT, CDR2 YYREEE (reference sequence). The CDR3 extends over 15 amino acids.

This clonotype was counted only a few times. J is TRBJ2-7 and V is TRBV5-1; 12 positions match TRBD1. Germline loops: CDR1 SGHRS, CDR2 YFSETQ. After removal of 0 bases from V and 4 bases from J, the junction contained 5 bases not matched to a gene. The CDR3 runs to 16 residues. CDR3 sequence: CASSLDGGQGAYEQYF. The CDR3 DNA reads TGCGCCAGCAGCTTGGACGGGGGACAGGGGGCATACGAGCAGTACTTC.

This clonotype was recorded many times. The chain links TRBV5-1 to TRBJ2-5; TRBD2 is a possible D gene (6 bases). Germline V gene data show CDR1 as SGHRS and CDR2 as YFSETQ. Trimming stripped 0 bases from V and 5 bases from J, with 8 bases between. This CDR3 spans 13 amino acids. The CDR3 DNA follows: TGCGCCAGCAGCTTGGGCAGCGGGGAGACCCAGTACTTC. Amino acids: CASSLGSGETQYF.

This clonotype showed up many times. This chain connects TRBV5-1 to TRBJ1-1; D is undetermined. CDR1 SGHRS and CDR2 YFSETQ come from the germline V gene. V lost 0 bases to trimming and J lost 2 bases, with 8 bases between them. CDR3 size: 14 residues. CDR3 protein: CASSLVVSNTEAFF. The DNA for the CDR3 is TGCGCCAGCAGCTTGGTTGTCAGCAACACTGAAGCTTTCTTT.

In nucleotides, the CDR3 is TGTGCCAGCAGCATCCCGAGAGTAGCCAGTGAGCAGTTCTTC. Amino acid sequence: CASSIPRVASEQFF. The rearrangement joins TRBV11-3 to TRBJ2-1; D not resolved. V dropped 5 bases and J dropped 9 bases, with 17 bases sitting between them. The CDR3 has 14 amino acids. CDR1 and CDR2 (germline): SGHNT, YENEEA.

The CDR3 bases are TGTGCCAGCAGCGGACAGGGGCTAGCCAAAAACATTCAGTACTTC. Translated: CASSGQGLAKNIQYF. The chain has TRBV6-5 and TRBJ2-4; TRBD1 matches at 9 bases. The J segment lost 0 bases and the V segment lost 6 bases, leaving 3 bases of the junction unmatched. CDR1 MNHEY and CDR2 SVGAGI come from the germline V gene. The CDR3 length is 15 residues.